This TCR beta chain was identified during a study of shared clonotypes between healthy human individuals. Some clones are missing from TCRdb's copy, which holds only in-frame ones; the method was immunoSEQ multiplex PCR. The sample records roughly 520,000 clones, 95% to 97% being singletons. Germline V CDR1 and CDR2: KGHSH, LQKENI. V shed 2 bases and J 0 bases; nucleotides not matched to a gene: 6. This CDR3 is 17 amino acids long. Source material: naive CD4+ T cells sorted from blood. Subset: CD45RA+ positively selected. This receptor was obtained from a woman in her thirties in good health. The rearrangement links TRBV18 to TRBJ2-7, with TRBD2 matching over 11 bases. CDR3 amino acids: CASSPATSGSLSYEQYF. The DNA for the CDR3 is TGTGCCAGCTCACCAGCTACTAGCGGGAGTCTCTCCTACGAGCAGTACTTC.